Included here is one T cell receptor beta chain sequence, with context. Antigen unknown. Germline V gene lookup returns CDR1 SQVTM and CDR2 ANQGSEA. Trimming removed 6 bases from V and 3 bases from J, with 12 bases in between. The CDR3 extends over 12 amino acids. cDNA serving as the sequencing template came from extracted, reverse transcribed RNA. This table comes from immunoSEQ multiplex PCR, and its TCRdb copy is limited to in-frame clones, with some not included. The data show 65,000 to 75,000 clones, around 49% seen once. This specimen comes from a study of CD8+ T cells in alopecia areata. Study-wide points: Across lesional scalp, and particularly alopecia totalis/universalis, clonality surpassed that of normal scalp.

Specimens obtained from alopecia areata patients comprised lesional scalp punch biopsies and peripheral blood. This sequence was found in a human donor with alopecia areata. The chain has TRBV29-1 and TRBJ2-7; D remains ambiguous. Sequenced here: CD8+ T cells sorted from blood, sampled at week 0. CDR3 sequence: CSVESSFYEQYF. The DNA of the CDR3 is TGCAGCGTCGAATCATCCTTCTACGAGCAGTACTTC.